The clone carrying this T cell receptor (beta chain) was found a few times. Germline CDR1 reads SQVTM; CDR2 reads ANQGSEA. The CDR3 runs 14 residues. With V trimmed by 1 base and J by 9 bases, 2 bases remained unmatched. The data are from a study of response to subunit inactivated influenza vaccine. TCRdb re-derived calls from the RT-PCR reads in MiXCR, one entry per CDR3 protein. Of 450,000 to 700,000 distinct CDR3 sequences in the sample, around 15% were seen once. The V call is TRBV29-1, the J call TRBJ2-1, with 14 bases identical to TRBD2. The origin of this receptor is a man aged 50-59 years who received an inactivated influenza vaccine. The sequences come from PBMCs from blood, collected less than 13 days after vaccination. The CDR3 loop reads CSVEGLAGGFEQFF. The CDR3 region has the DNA TGCAGCGTTGAAGGACTAGCGGGAGGGTTTGAGCAGTTCTTC.